This passage covers 6 T cell receptor beta chains from one sample sequenced in a study of T-cell memory formation after mild COVID-19. Each CDR3 protein gets one entry after TCRdb re-called the 5' RACE reads with MiXCR. The data contain approximately 230,000 distinct CDR3 sequences, about 15% of them singletons. The sample consisted of PBMCs or a T cell subset sorted from them (not recorded which). These receptors came from a man aged 18 to 29 who had mild COVID-19 (a few samples of this study predate the infection). Cell type and time point are not known.

The sample holds a few counts of this clonotype. The chain is built from TRBV9 and TRBJ2-3; D gene unclear. The CDR3 loop spans 15 amino acids. Trimming took 1 base from V and 0 from J, leaving 9 bases between them. Germline V gives CDR1 SGDLS, CDR2 YYNGEE. CDR3 DNA: TGTGCCAGCAGCGTACGACTTGCTAGCACAGATACGCAGTATTTT. This sequence encodes CASSVRLASTDTQYF.

The chain couples TRBV7-9 to TRBJ2-7; 8 bases line up with TRBD1. Germline V gene data show CDR1 as SEHNR and CDR2 as FQNEAQ (reference sequence). The CDR3 is made up of 14 amino acids. With V trimmed by 4 bases and J by 6 bases, 8 bases remained unmatched. The CDR3 DNA is TGTGCCAGCAGCTCAGGGGGCGCCGCATTCGAGCAGTACTTC. Amino acid sequence: CASSSGGAAFEQYF.

This clonotype came up many times. The chain is built from TRBV7-8 and TRBJ1-2; D unresolved. Germline CDR1 and CDR2: SGHVS and FQNEAQ. CDR3 size: 13 residues. The ends were cut back, 3 bases at V and 2 bases at J, with 7 bases in the middle. The chain's CDR3 is CASSLRVNYGYTF. CDR3 DNA: TGTGCCAGCAGCTTGAGGGTAAACTATGGCTACACCTTC.

This clonotype was observed a few times. This chain connects TRBV5-1 to TRBJ1-3; D might be TRBD1 (6 bases). The germline gives CDR1 SGHRS, CDR2 YFSETQ. Trimming took 3 bases from V and 8 from J, leaving 18 bases between them. This CDR3 spans 15 amino acids. For the CDR3, the DNA is TGCGCCAGCAGCTATGGACAGCCGGGTCGGGACACCATATATTTT. Translating gives CASSYGQPGRDTIYF.

The chain recombines TRBV7-2 with TRBJ2-4; 8 nucleotides line up with TRBD1. Looked up from germline, CDR1 is SGHTA and CDR2 is FQGNSA. CDR3 length equals 15 residues. Trimming at V came to 1 base and at J to 8 bases, leaving 7 bases not matched to a gene. CDR3 in amino acids: CASSLVSGGRDIQYF. CDR3 in DNA: TGTGCCAGCAGCTTAGTATCAGGGGGCAGGGACATTCAGTACTTC.

J is TRBJ2-1 and V is TRBV21-1; TRBD2 is the table's D call, not checked against the DNA. TRBV21-1 corresponds to a pseudogene. The CDR3 has 17 residues. CDR3 residues: CASSSQGTWGGDNEQFF. CDR3 DNA: TGTGCCAGCAGCTCCCAGGGGACTTGGGGTGGGGACAATGAGCAGTTCTTC.